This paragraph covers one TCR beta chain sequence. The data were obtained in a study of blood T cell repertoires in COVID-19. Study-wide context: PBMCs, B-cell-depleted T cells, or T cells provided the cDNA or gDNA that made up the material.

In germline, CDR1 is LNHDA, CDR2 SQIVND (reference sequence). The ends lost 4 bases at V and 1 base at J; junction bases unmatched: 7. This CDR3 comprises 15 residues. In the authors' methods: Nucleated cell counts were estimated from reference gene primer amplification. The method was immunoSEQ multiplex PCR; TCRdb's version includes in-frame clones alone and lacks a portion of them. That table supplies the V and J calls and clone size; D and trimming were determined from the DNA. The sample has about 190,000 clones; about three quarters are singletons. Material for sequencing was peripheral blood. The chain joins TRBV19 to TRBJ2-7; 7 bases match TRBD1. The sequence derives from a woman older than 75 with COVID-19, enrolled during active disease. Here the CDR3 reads CASSRRRDRSYEQYF. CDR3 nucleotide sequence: TGTGCCAGTAGTAGGCGCCGGGACAGATCCTACGAGCAGTACTTC.